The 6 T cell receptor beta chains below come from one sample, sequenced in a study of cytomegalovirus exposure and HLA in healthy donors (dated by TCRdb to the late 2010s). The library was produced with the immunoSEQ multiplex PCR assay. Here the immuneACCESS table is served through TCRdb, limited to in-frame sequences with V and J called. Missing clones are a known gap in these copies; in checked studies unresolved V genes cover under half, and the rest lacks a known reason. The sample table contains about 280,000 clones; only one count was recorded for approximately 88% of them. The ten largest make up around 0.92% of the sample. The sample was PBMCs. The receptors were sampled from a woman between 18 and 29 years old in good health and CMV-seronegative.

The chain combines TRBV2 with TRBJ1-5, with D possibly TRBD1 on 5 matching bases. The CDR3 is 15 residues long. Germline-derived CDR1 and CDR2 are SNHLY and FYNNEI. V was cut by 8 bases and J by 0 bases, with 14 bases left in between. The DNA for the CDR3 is TGTGCCAGCCGGTCCAGGGCGAATAGCAATCAGCCCCAGCATTTT. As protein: CASRSRANSNQPQHF.

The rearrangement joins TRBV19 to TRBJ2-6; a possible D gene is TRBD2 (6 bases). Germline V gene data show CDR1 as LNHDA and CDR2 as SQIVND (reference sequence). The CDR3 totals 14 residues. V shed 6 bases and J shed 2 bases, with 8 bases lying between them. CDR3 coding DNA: TGTGCCAGTAGCGCGGGGACTGGGGCCAACGTCCTGACTTTC. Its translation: CASSAGTGANVLTF.

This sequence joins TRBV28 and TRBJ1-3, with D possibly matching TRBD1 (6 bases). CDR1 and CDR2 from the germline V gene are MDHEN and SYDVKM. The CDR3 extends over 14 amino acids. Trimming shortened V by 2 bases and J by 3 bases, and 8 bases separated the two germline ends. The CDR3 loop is CASSLGGSGNTIYF. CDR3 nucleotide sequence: TGTGCCAGCAGTTTAGGGGGCAGTGGAAACACCATATATTTT.

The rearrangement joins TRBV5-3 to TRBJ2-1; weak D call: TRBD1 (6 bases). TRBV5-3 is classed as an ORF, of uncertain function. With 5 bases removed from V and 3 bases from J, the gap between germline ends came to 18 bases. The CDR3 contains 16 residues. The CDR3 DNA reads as TGTGCCAGAAGAAATGCTGGAGCAGGGGACTACAATGAGCAGTTCTTC. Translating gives CARRNAGAGDYNEQFF.

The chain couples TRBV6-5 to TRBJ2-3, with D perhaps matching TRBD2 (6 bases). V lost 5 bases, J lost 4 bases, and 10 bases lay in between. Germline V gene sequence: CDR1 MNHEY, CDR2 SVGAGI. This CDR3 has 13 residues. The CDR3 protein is CASSTWEADTQYF. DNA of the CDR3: TGTGCCAGCAGTACGTGGGAGGCAGATACGCAGTATTTT.

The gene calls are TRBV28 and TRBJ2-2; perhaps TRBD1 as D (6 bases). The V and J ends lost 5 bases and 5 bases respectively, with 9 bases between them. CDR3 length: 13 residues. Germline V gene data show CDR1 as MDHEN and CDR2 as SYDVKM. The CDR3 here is CASSPGDTGELFF. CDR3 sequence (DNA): TGTGCCAGCAGTCCAGGGGATACCGGGGAGCTGTTTTTT.